The 27 T cell receptor beta chains below were found in one sample sequenced in a study of CD8+ T cells in alopecia areata. In each case, RNA was isolated and then reverse transcribed into cDNA as the sequencing template. This table comes from immunoSEQ multiplex PCR, and its TCRdb copy is limited to in-frame clones, with some not included. The sample yields 250,000 or so clones, about 68% seen once. The sample was CD4+ T cells sorted from blood, taken at week 0. These receptors all come from a human donor with alopecia areata.

The rearrangement uses TRBV7-9 and TRBJ1-2; weak D call: TRBD1 (5 bases). V dropped 5 bases and J dropped 2 bases, with 6 bases sitting between them. The CDR3 spans 12 residues. The germline V gene has CDR1 SEHNR and CDR2 FQNEAQ (reference sequence). For the CDR3, the DNA is TGTGCCAGCAGCCGGGACAACTATGGCTACACCTTC. It codes for CASSRDNYGYTF.

This clone was counted a single time. The chain has TRBV2 and TRBJ1-2, with TRBD1 matching 10 bases. Per the germline V gene, CDR1 is SNHLY and CDR2 is FYNNEI. The CDR3 is 11 amino acids. Germline trimming cut 6 bases from V and 8 bases from J; bases unmatched to any gene: 0. CDR3 residues: CASRTGGGYTF. The CDR3 DNA sequence: TGTGCCAGCAGGACAGGGGGCGGCTACACCTTC.

V and J are TRBV5-1 and TRBJ1-2; 8 bases line up with TRBD1. Unmatched junction bases numbered 4, after V lost 5 bases and J lost 4 bases. The length of the CDR3 is 13 residues. Germline lookup yields CDR1 SGHRS and CDR2 YFSETQ. This chain's CDR3 is CASSPDRVYGYTF. CDR3 DNA sequence: TGCGCCAGCAGTCCGGACAGGGTCTATGGCTACACCTTC.

The chain has TRBV4-3 and TRBJ1-6; D is unclear. The CDR3 extends over 13 amino acids. V lost 0 bases and J 9 bases, leaving 6 bases between the germline ends. Germline CDR1 reads LGHNA; CDR2 reads YSLEER. CDR3 protein: CASSQDDSSPLHF. The CDR3 DNA reads TGCGCCAGCAGCCAAGATGACTCTTCACCCCTCCACTTT.

This sequence joins TRBV2 and TRBJ2-5; possible D gene TRBD2, 5 bases. With 8 bases removed from V and 2 bases from J, the gap between germline ends came to 12 bases. Germline V lookup: CDR1 SNHLY, CDR2 FYNNEI. The CDR3 extends over 13 amino acids. This CDR3 is CASCWRYQETQYF. CDR3 DNA: TGTGCCAGCTGTTGGAGGTATCAAGAGACCCAGTACTTC.

The chain couples TRBV19 to TRBJ1-2; 7 bases map to TRBD1. The ends lost 4 bases at V and 4 bases at J; junction bases unmatched: 6. This CDR3 region has 14 residues. The germline V gene has CDR1 LNHDA and CDR2 SQIVND (reference sequence). The CDR3 DNA follows: TGTGCCAGTAGTACCGGACAGGAGTTCTATGGCTACACCTTC. Its protein is CASSTGQEFYGYTF. Based on the CDR3 plus reference TRBV19 and TRBJ1-2, the full variable domain is DGGITQSPKYLFRKEGQNVTLSCEQNLNHDAMYWYRQDPGQGLRLIYYSQIVNDFQKGDIAEGYSVSREKKESFPLTVTSAQKNPTAFYLCASSTGQEFYGYTFGSGTRLTVV.

A note on this clone: A read error may explain this, as a much larger clone is one base away. The sample carries other DNA sequences with the same CDR3. V and J are TRBV2 and TRBJ2-6; no clear D gene. This CDR3 has 13 residues. The germline V and J ends were trimmed by 6 bases and 0 bases, with 3 bases remaining between them. Germline V CDR1 and CDR2: SNHLY, FYNNEI. The CDR3 is CASRDSGANVLTF. The CDR3 DNA sequence: TGTGCCAGCAGAGACTCTGGGGCCAACGTCCTGACTTTC.

The chain carries TRBV27 and TRBJ1-2, with 7 bases aligning to TRBD1. The CDR3 runs to 14 residues. With V trimmed by 2 bases and J by 4 bases, 4 bases remained unmatched. Germline loops: CDR1 MNHEY, CDR2 SMNVEV (reference sequence). In DNA form, the CDR3 reads TGTGCCAGCAGTTTACGACAGGGACCCTATGGCTACACCTTC. This translates into CASSLRQGPYGYTF.

The chain carries TRBV7-9 and TRBJ2-5, with D perhaps TRBD1 (6 bases). From germline, CDR1 is SEHNR and CDR2 FQNEAQ (reference sequence). The ends were cut back, 5 bases at V and 5 bases at J, with 12 bases in the middle. There are 13 residues in the CDR3. DNA for the CDR3: TGTGCCAGCAGCCAAGGGGGAACTGAGACCCAGTACTTC. As protein: CASSQGGTETQYF.

The chain uses TRBV9 and TRBJ2-3; 9 bases fit TRBD2. The CDR3 length is 15 residues. Germline-derived CDR1 and CDR2 are SGDLS and YYNGEE. The V and J ends lost 0 bases and 4 bases, in that order; junction bases with no gene match: 3. CDR3 sequence reads: CASSVGSGGADTQYF. CDR3 sequence (DNA): TGTGCCAGCAGCGTAGGTAGCGGGGGAGCAGATACGCAGTATTTT.

The chain combines TRBV30 with TRBJ2-3; D unclear. V was cut by 2 bases and J by 6 bases, with 6 bases left in between. This CDR3 has 11 amino acids. Per germline, CDR1 GTSNPN and CDR2 SVGIG (reference sequence). This chain's CDR3 is CAWSMIDTQYF. The CDR3 nucleotides are TGTGCCTGGAGTATGATTGATACGCAGTATTTT.

This chain links TRBV4-1 with TRBJ2-7; no definite D call. The length of the CDR3 is 13 residues. Germline CDR1 and CDR2: MGHRA and YSYEKL. Trimming took off 0 bases at V and 9 bases at J, with 12 bases between the two ends. CDR3 loop: CASSQDESLRQYF. In DNA form, the CDR3 reads TGCGCCAGCAGCCAAGATGAGTCCCTCAGGCAGTACTTC.

The CDR3 region is CSASRGEKLFF. CDR3 nucleotides: TGCAGTGCTAGCAGGGGGGAAAAACTGTTTTTT. This chain uses TRBV20-1 with TRBJ1-4, with 7 bases fitting TRBD1. CDR3 length: 11 residues. Unmatched junction bases numbered 0, after V lost 3 bases and J lost 8 bases. CDR1 DFQATT and CDR2 SNEGSKA come from the germline V gene (reference sequence).

This clone was counted a few times. Other DNA sequences in the same sample also yield this CDR3. The chain joins TRBV15 to TRBJ1-5, with D unclear. V gave up 3 bases and J gave up 2 bases, with 8 bases separating them. Germline loops: CDR1 LNHNV, CDR2 YYDKDF (reference sequence). The CDR3 extends over 14 amino acids. The CDR3 region is CATSRTGGNQPQHF. For the CDR3, the DNA is TGTGCCACCAGCAGGACGGGTGGCAATCAGCCCCAGCATTTT.

This clone was seen only a few times. The rearrangement links TRBV6-5 to TRBJ1-5, with D possibly TRBD1 on 6 matching bases. In germline, CDR1 is MNHEY, CDR2 SVGAGI. The length of the CDR3 is 14 residues. The germline V and J ends were trimmed by 8 bases and 2 bases, with 13 bases remaining between them. DNA of the CDR3: TGTGCCAGCGCCCTGACAGGCGGCAATCAGCCCCAGCATTTT. It encodes CASALTGGNQPQHF.

This clone was seen more than once but under ten times. V is TRBV6-1 and J is TRBJ2-7; 9 bases agree with TRBD1. CDR1 is MNHNS and CDR2 is SASEGT in the germline V gene. The CDR3 spans 15 residues. Trimming cost V 1 base and J 0 bases; bases outside gene matches: 1. The chain's CDR3 is CASSEVDRGSYEQYF. CDR3 nucleotide sequence: TGTGCCAGCAGTGAAGTGGACAGGGGCTCCTACGAGCAGTACTTC.

The gene calls are TRBV2 and TRBJ2-6; maybe TRBD2 (6 bases). Germline V gives CDR1 SNHLY, CDR2 FYNNEI. V was clipped by 6 bases and J by 1 base, with 13 bases between them. This CDR3 is built from 16 residues. The CDR3 DNA reads TGTGCCAGCAGCGTCCCACGGGGGTCTGGGGCCAACGTCCTGACTTTC. Amino acid sequence: CASSVPRGSGANVLTF. Using reference TRBV2 and TRBJ2-6 for the parts outside the CDR3, the full variable domain is EPEVTQTPSHQVTQMGQEVILRCVPISNHLYFYWYRQILGQKVEFLVSFYNNEISEKSEIFDDQFSVERPDGSNFTLKIRSTKLEDSAMYFCASSVPRGSGANVLTFGAGSRLTVL.

This rearrangement joins TRBV10-3 to TRBJ2-5, with D perhaps matching TRBD1 (6 bases). Germline V gives CDR1 ENHRY, CDR2 SYGVKD. The V end lost 4 bases, the J end lost 5 bases, and 11 bases lay between the germline ends. The length of the CDR3 is 13 residues. The chain's CDR3 is CAISGTAEETQYF. The CDR3 coding sequence is TGTGCCATCAGTGGGACAGCGGAGGAGACCCAGTACTTC.

This chain joins TRBV30 and TRBJ1-1; D is perhaps TRBD1 (5 bases). CDR3 length: 12 amino acids. V lost 1 base to trimming and J lost 4 bases, with 7 bases between them. Germline V lookup: CDR1 GTSNPN, CDR2 SVGIG (reference sequence). CDR3 in amino acids: CAWSDRLTEAFF. DNA for the CDR3: TGTGCCTGGAGTGACAGGCTCACTGAAGCTTTCTTT.

The CDR3 sequence is CAKTNSPGGLNTEAFF. In DNA form, the CDR3 reads TGTGCCAAGACCAATTCCCCTGGGGGACTGAACACTGAAGCTTTCTTT. This chain joins TRBV18 and TRBJ1-1; maybe TRBD1 (5 bases). The V end lost 10 bases, the J end lost 0 bases, and 21 bases lay between the germline ends. This CDR3 comprises 16 residues. In germline, CDR1 is KGHSH, CDR2 LQKENI. Full variable domain (remainder filled in from reference TRBV18 and TRBJ1-1): NAGVMQNPRHLVRRRGQEARLRCSPMKGHSHVYWYRQLPEEGLKFMVYLQKENIIDESGMPKERFSAEFPKEGPSILRIQQVVRGDSAAYFCAKTNSPGGLNTEAFFGQGTRLTVV.

The J gene is TRBJ2-3, the V gene TRBV6-5; D might be TRBD1 (6 bases). Trimming cost V 0 bases and J 6 bases, with 7 bases left between them. The CDR3 loop spans 13 amino acids. Germline-derived CDR1 and CDR2 are MNHEY and SVGAGI. CDR3 nucleotide sequence: TGTGCCAGCAGTTACTCGAGGGGGGATACGCAGTATTTT. Residues: CASSYSRGDTQYF.

The chain links TRBV30 to TRBJ2-7, with D possibly being TRBD2 (5 bases). CDR3 size: 11 residues. Trimming stripped 8 bases from V and 6 bases from J, with 14 bases between. The germline CDR1 and CDR2 sequences are GTSNPN and SVGIG (reference sequence). The CDR3 DNA reads TGTGCCAGCCTTTTCGGGGTCGAGCAGTACTTC. Protein sequence: CASLFGVEQYF.

The chain's CDR3 is CSVEAGGRGYTF. The CDR3 nucleotides read TGCAGCGTTGAGGCAGGGGGACGGGGCTACACCTTC. The chain recombines TRBV29-1 with TRBJ1-2; 7 bases map to TRBD1. CDR1 and CDR2 (germline): SQVTM, ANQGSEA. This CDR3 has 12 amino acids. The V and J ends lost 3 bases and 8 bases, in that order; junction bases with no gene match: 6. Together with reference TRBV29-1 and TRBJ1-2, the CDR3 gives the full variable domain: SAVISQKPSRDICQRGTSLTIQCQVDSQVTMMFWYRQQPGQSLTLIATANQGSEATYESGFVIDKFPISRPNLTFSTLTVSNMSPEDSSIYLCSVEAGGRGYTFGSGTRLTVV.

This clone was counted only a few times. The gene calls are TRBV5-1 and TRBJ1-6; D might be TRBD1 (5 bases). The CDR3 runs to 14 residues. CDR1 is SGHRS and CDR2 is YFSETQ in the germline V gene. V gave up 0 bases and J gave up 5 bases, with 6 bases separating them. This chain's CDR3 is CASSLGQNNSPLHF. The CDR3 region has the DNA TGCGCCAGCAGCTTGGGACAGAATAATTCACCCCTCCACTTT.

A few counts support this clone. The V and J genes are TRBV5-1 and TRBJ2-7; D gene unclear. Germline loops: CDR1 SGHRS, CDR2 YFSETQ. Trimming pared 0 bases from V and 0 bases from J, leaving 10 bases between. CDR3 length: 15 amino acids. The CDR3 DNA reads TGCGCCAGCAGCTTGGATCCGGGTTACTCCTACGAGCAGTACTTC. Its protein is CASSLDPGYSYEQYF. The whole variable domain, remainder taken from reference TRBV5-1 and TRBJ2-7, is KAGVTQTPRYLIKTRGQQVTLSCSPISGHRSVSWYQQTPGQGLQFLFEYFSETQRNKGNFPGRFSGRQFSNSRSEMNVSTLELGDSALYLCASSLDPGYSYEQYFGPGTRLTVT.

The chain links TRBV4-2 to TRBJ2-1, with 8 nucleotides matching TRBD2. The V and J ends lost 0 bases and 6 bases, in that order; junction bases with no gene match: 4. CDR1 LGHNA and CDR2 YNFKEQ come from the germline V gene. This CDR3 has 15 residues. In DNA, the CDR3 is TGTGCCAGCAGCCAAGAGGGCGGGGGGCTCAATGAGCAGTTCTTC. Its protein product is CASSQEGGGLNEQFF.

The chain combines TRBV2 with TRBJ1-1, with a possible D match to TRBD1 (5 bases). Trimming stripped 8 bases from V and 1 base from J, with 17 bases between. This CDR3 is 15 amino acids long. Germline V gene data show CDR1 as SNHLY and CDR2 as FYNNEI. CDR3 sequence reads: CASGGQGSGNTEAFF. DNA of the CDR3: TGTGCCAGCGGAGGTCAGGGTTCAGGGAACACTGAAGCTTTCTTT.